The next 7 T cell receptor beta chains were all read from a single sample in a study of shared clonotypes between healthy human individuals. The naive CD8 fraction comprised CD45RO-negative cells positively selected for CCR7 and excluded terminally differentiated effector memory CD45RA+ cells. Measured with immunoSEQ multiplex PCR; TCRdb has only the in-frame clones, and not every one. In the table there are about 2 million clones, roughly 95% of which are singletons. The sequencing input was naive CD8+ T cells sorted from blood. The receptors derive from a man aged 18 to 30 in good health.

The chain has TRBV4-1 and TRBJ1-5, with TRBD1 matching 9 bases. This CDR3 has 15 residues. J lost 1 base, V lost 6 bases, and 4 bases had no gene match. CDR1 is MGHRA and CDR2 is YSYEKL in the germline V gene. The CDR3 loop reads CASSLDRGSNQPQHF. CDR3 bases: TGCGCCAGCAGTCTGGACAGGGGAAGCAATCAGCCCCAGCATTTT.

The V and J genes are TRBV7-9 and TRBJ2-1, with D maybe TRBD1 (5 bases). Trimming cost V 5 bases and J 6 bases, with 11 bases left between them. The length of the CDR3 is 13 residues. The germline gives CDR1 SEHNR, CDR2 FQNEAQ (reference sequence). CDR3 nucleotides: TGTGCCAGCAGCGCCGTTGGGGCCAATGAGCAGTTCTTC. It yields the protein CASSAVGANEQFF.

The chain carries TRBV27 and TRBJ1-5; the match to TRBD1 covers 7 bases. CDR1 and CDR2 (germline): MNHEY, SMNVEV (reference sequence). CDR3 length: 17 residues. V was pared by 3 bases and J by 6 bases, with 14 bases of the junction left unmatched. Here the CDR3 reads CASSFPTGTEFAQPQHF. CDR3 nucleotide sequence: TGTGCCAGCAGTTTCCCCACCGGGACAGAGTTTGCTCAGCCCCAGCATTTT.

CDR3 sequence reads: CASRTGQGNEQFF. The CDR3 DNA reads TGTGCCAGCAGAACAGGACAGGGCAATGAGCAGTTCTTC. V is TRBV28 and J is TRBJ2-1; TRBD1 matches 8 bases. The CDR3 extends over 13 amino acids. V lost 6 bases to trimming and J lost 6 bases; unmatched junction nucleotides: 4. Germline V lookup: CDR1 MDHEN, CDR2 SYDVKM.

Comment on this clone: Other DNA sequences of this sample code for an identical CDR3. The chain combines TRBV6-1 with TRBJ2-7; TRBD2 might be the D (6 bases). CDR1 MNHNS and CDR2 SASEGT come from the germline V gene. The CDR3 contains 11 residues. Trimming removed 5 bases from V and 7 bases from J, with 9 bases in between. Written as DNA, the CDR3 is TGTGCCAGCAGTTACGGGAGTGAGCAGTACTTC. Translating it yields CASSYGSEQYF.

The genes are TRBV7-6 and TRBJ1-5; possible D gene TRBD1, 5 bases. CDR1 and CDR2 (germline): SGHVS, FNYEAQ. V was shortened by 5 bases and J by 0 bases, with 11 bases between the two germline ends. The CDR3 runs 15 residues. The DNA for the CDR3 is TGTGCCAGCAGCCAGGGCCATTATAGCAATCAGCCCCAGCATTTT. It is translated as CASSQGHYSNQPQHF.

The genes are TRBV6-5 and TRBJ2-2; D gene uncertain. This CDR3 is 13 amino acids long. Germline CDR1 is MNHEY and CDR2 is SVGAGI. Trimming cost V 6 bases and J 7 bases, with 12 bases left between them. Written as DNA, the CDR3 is TGTGCCAGCAGGCCTCTTCGAGGCGGGGAGCTGTTTTTT. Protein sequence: CASRPLRGGELFF.